Below, 7 T cell receptor beta chains from the same sample are listed, as sequenced in a study of cytomegalovirus exposure and HLA in healthy donors (dated by TCRdb to 2016 to 2017). The library was generated by the immunoSEQ multiplex PCR assay. Held by TCRdb, this immuneACCESS table contains in-frame sequences only and omits some clones. Under half of the omission traces to an unresolved V gene where checked; the cause of the rest is unknown. In this sample the table shows over 120,000 clones, over 80% of which occur a single time. The ten top clones hold 4.5% to 5.5% of the sample. Specimen: PBMCs. These receptors were taken from a man aged 18 to 35 in good health and CMV-seropositive.

The chain links TRBV30 to TRBJ1-5; 8 bases fit TRBD1. The CDR3 is 14 amino acids. Trimming cost V 7 bases and J 2 bases; bases outside gene matches: 7. CDR1 and CDR2 (germline): GTSNPN, SVGIG (reference sequence). DNA of the CDR3: TGTGCCTTTACGGACAGGGTAGGCAATCAGCCCCAGCATTTT. The encoded protein is CAFTDRVGNQPQHF.

The chain has TRBV5-1 and TRBJ2-5; 11 nucleotides agree with TRBD2. V was pared by 3 bases and J by 4 bases, with 5 bases of the junction left unmatched. Per the germline V gene, CDR1 is SGHRS and CDR2 is YFSETQ. The CDR3 is 15 residues long. In DNA form, the CDR3 reads TGCGCCAGCAGCTGGGGGACTAGCGGCGCAGAGACCCAGTACTTC. Protein sequence: CASSWGTSGAETQYF.

Comment on this clone: The sample holds other DNA sequences that translate to the same CDR3. The chain couples TRBV15 to TRBJ1-3; TRBD1 aligns across 10 bases. V was pared by 3 bases and J by 2 bases, with 1 base of the junction left unmatched. Germline CDR1 LNHNV, CDR2 YYDKDF (reference sequence). The CDR3 extends over 15 amino acids. CDR3 nucleotide sequence: TGTGCCACCAGCAGGGACAGGGGGACTGGAAACACCATATATTTT. Its translation is CATSRDRGTGNTIYF.

The count of this clone is one. This rearrangement joins TRBV28 to TRBJ1-5, with D unresolved. Trimming pared 7 bases from V and 5 bases from J, leaving 15 bases between. The CDR3 length is 14 residues. CDR1 is MDHEN, CDR2 SYDVKM, per germline. CDR3: CASTIAGGYQPQHF. CDR3 nucleotide sequence: TGTGCCAGCACTATCGCTGGAGGTTATCAGCCCCAGCATTTT.

This chain uses TRBV29-1 with TRBJ2-7, with D perhaps matching TRBD2 (6 bases). CDR3 length: 14 residues. Germline CDR1 reads SQVTM; CDR2 reads ANQGSEA. V gave up 0 bases and J gave up 2 bases, with 11 bases separating them. CDR3 residues: CSVEDLEGTYEQYF. In nucleotides, the CDR3 is TGCAGCGTTGAAGATCTGGAGGGAACCTACGAGCAGTACTTC.

V usage is TRBV7-9 and J usage is TRBJ1-2, with 8 bases that match TRBD1. V lost 6 bases to trimming and J lost 8 bases; unmatched junction nucleotides: 11. The V gene's germline CDR1 is SEHNR and CDR2 FQNEAQ (reference sequence). This CDR3 spans 14 amino acids. The CDR3: CASSLSTGDGGYTF. For the CDR3, the DNA is TGTGCCAGCAGTCTCTCGACAGGGGACGGAGGCTACACCTTC.

The V gene is TRBV27, the J gene TRBJ2-1, with 10 bases lining up with TRBD2. Unmatched junction bases numbered 1, after V lost 3 bases and J lost 5 bases. The germline gives CDR1 MNHEY, CDR2 SMNVEV (reference sequence). The CDR3 is 14 residues long. The CDR3 region is CASSFTSGDNEQFF. Here the CDR3 DNA reads TGTGCCAGCAGTTTTACTAGCGGGGACAATGAGCAGTTCTTC.